This T cell receptor beta chain originates from a study of radiotherapy plus CTLA-4 blockade in lung cancer. At the level of the study: Of all patients, around 19% responded objectively and approximately 30% showed disease control.

Notes on the study in general: TCR clones originating in tumors grew in number in blood after radiotherapy plus ipilimumab. Dynamics of early blood T cell clones, together with interferon-beta, were reportedly the best predictors of response.

People whose metastatic non-small-cell lung cancer was chemo-refractory got focal radiation along with CTLA-4 blockade by ipilimumab. Germline V gene lookup returns CDR1 SGHRS and CDR2 YFSETQ. J gave up 7 bases and V 3 bases, and 6 bases lay outside the gene matches. This CDR3 is built from 15 residues. This clone was detected once. No antigen is known for it. The assay was immunoSEQ multiplex PCR, and TCRdb's table has in-frame clones only and misses some. The repertoire holds more than 90,000 clones, with around 75% as singletons. The sequence was obtained from a human donor with non-small cell lung cancer who had a partial response to radiotherapy plus ipilimumab. The rearrangement joins TRBV5-1 to TRBJ1-6; 8 nucleotides match TRBD1. This specimen consisted of peripheral blood, obtained from a patient treated with radiotherapy plus ipilimumab. The CDR3 DNA sequence: TGCGCCAGCAGCTACGGACAGGGCCGAAATTCACCCCTCCACTTT. Translating it yields CASSYGQGRNSPLHF. Variable domain in full (rest from reference TRBV5-1 and TRBJ1-6): KAGVTQTPRYLIKTRGQQVTLSCSPISGHRSVSWYQQTPGQGLQFLFEYFSETQRNKGNFPGRFSGRQFSNSRSEMNVSTLELGDSALYLCASSYGQGRNSPLHFGNGTRLTVT.